This T cell receptor beta chain was sequenced for a study of CD8+ T cells in alopecia areata. Germline V gives CDR1 LNHDA, CDR2 SQIVND (reference sequence). CDR3 size: 11 residues. V lost 5 bases and J 0 bases, leaving 1 base between the germline ends. cDNA serving as the sequencing template came from extracted, reverse transcribed RNA. Profiling relied on immunoSEQ multiplex PCR, and the TCRdb table lists in-frame clones only, not all of them. The table lists roughly 100,000 clones, roughly three fifths of them singletons. This clone was counted between two and nine times. The sample's treatment: oral pan-JAK inhibitor, 5-10 mg twice daily.

This rearrangement joins TRBV19 to TRBJ1-1; D is ambiguous. The receptor's source is a human donor with alopecia areata. The sequences come from CD8+ T cells sorted from blood, collected at approximately week 61, from a patient treated with tofacitinib. This CDR3 is CASSLNTEAFF. Here the CDR3 DNA reads TGTGCCAGTAGTTTGAACACTGAAGCTTTCTTT.